This TCR beta chain was sequenced in a study of blood T cells in healthy people across ages. The CDR3 loop spans 15 amino acids. Germline V lookup: CDR1 SGDLS, CDR2 YYNGEE. With 4 bases clipped from V and 1 base from J, the junction kept 6 bases outside the gene matches. Next came a second PCR, run for about 6 to 11 cycles, which used a sample-barcoded 5' primer along with a J-beta primer mix. Each of the samples gave a minimum of 3 million paired-end reads that contained CDR3. TCRdb processed the 5' RACE reads anew with MiXCR; each CDR3 protein has one entry. In the table there are some 1.4 million distinct CDR3 sequences, around two fifths of which are singletons.

The specimen sequenced was blood. J is TRBJ2-3 and V is TRBV9; TRBD2 agrees at 7 bases. The sequence came from a woman under 30 in good health. As DNA, the CDR3 is TGTGCCAGCAGCTACGCTAGCGGCGGCACAGATACGCAGTATTTT. Translated: CASSYASGGTDTQYF.